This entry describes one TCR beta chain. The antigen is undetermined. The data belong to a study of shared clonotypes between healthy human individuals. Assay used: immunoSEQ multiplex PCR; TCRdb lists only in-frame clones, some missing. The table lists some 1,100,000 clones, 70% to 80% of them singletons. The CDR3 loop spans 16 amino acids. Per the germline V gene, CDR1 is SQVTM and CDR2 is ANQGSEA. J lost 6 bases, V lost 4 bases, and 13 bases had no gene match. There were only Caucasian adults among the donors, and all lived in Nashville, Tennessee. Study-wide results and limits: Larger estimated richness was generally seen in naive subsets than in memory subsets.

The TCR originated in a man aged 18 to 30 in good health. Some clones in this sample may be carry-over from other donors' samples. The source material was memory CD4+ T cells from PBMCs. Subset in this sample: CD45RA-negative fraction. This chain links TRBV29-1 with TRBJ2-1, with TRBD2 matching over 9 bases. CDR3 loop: CSVVGGRVGGSNEQFF. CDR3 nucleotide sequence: TGCAGCGTTGTTGGCGGGAGGGTCGGCGGGAGCAATGAGCAGTTCTTC.